This T cell receptor (beta chain) was found in a study of OX40 agonist ivuxolimab in advanced cancers. Profiled with immunoSEQ multiplex PCR; TCRdb holds only in-frame clones, not every one. The sample shows 75,000 to 80,000 clones, around 88% of them seen only once. The input for sequencing was CD4+ or CD8+ T cells sorted from blood, taken in a trial of the OX40 agonist ivuxolimab. The sequence came from an adult with an advanced solid tumor such as melanoma, head and neck, liver or kidney cancer.

The CDR3: CASRQTGLYEQYF. Here the CDR3 DNA reads TGTGCCAGCAGACAGACAGGGTTATACGAGCAGTACTTC. The chain recombines TRBV7-2 with TRBJ2-7, with 7 bases lining up with TRBD1. Germline assignment: CDR1 SGHTA and CDR2 FQGNSA. The V gene end was trimmed by 6 bases and the J gene end by 4 bases; junction bases not matched to a gene: 6. The CDR3 contains 13 residues.